Below, 30 T cell receptor beta chains from the same sample are listed, as sequenced in a study of CD8 T cells in ankylosing spondylitis (dated by TCRdb to 2016 to 2017). Library preparation was by 5' RACE. The sequencing machine was an Illumina HiSeq 2500. TCRdb took the public reads, trimmed them with fastp at Q25, ran MiXCR for clone calling and kept in-frame beta chains. CDR3 protein duplicates are merged, each entry listing the most common genes and DNA. For this sample there are under 120,000 distinct CDR3 sequences; 20% to 30% appear just once. The top ten clones comprise around an eighth of the sample. The sample taken for sequencing was synovial fluid, either unsorted or a sorted T cell fraction (not recorded which). These receptors were taken from a male donor with ankylosing spondylitis.

V gene TRBV27 combines with J gene TRBJ1-5; D unresolved. CDR1 and CDR2 (germline): MNHEY, SMNVEV (reference sequence). The CDR3 covers 14 residues. The V end was cut by 6 bases, the J end by 6 bases, with 15 bases between. The CDR3 loop is CASSLTYEGQPQHF. The CDR3, as DNA: TGTGCCAGCAGCCTGACTTACGAAGGTCAGCCCCAGCATTTT.

V is TRBV5-6 and J is TRBJ1-4; no clear D gene. Germline V CDR1 and CDR2: SGHDT, YYEEEE. The V end was cut by 2 bases, the J end by 6 bases, with 8 bases between. This CDR3 has 13 amino acids. CDR3 sequence (DNA): TGTGCCAGCAGCTTATGGACGGATGAAAAACTGTTTTTT. Its protein is CASSLWTDEKLFF.

The chain links TRBV4-1 to TRBJ1-3, with D maybe TRBD1 (6 bases). The V end lost 3 bases, the J end lost 2 bases, and 17 bases lay between the germline ends. The CDR3 covers 17 residues. Germline V gives CDR1 MGHRA, CDR2 YSYEKL. Here the CDR3 DNA reads TGCGCCAGCAGCCACGTCGCCCGGGACATCCCTGGAAACACCATATATTTT. The encoded protein is CASSHVARDIPGNTIYF.

The chain employs TRBV20-1 and TRBJ2-4; D call uncertain. The CDR3 spans 15 residues. Trimming stripped 0 bases from V and 3 bases from J, with 12 bases between. Germline CDR1 reads DFQATT; CDR2 reads SNEGSKA (reference sequence). The CDR3 region is CSAREPTALKNIQYF. DNA for the CDR3: TGCAGTGCTAGAGAACCGACGGCGCTCAAAAACATTCAGTACTTC.

This clonotype was counted ten times or more. The CDR3 spells CASSVRLADSYNEQFF. DNA for the CDR3: TGTGCCAGCAGCGTGCGACTAGCGGACTCCTACAATGAGCAGTTCTTC. The chain links TRBV7-2 to TRBJ2-1, with 9 bases identical to TRBD2. The V segment lost 5 bases and the J segment 0 bases; nucleotides outside the gene matches: 5. Germline CDR1 and CDR2: SGHTA and FQGNSA. The CDR3 extends over 16 amino acids.

The rearrangement links TRBV12-3 or TRBV12-4 to TRBJ2-3; TRBD1 matches 7 bases. V dropped 5 bases and J dropped 3; count of bases not matched to a gene: 8. CDR3 length: 15 amino acids. The chain's CDR3 is CASSHADRVTDTQYF. CDR3 DNA sequence: TGTGCCAGCAGTCATGCCGACAGGGTGACAGATACGCAGTATTTT.

In DNA, the CDR3 is TGTGCCACCGGACTAGCGGGACCCTCCTACGAGCAGTACGTC. Translated, it gives CATGLAGPSYEQYV. The chain combines TRBV10-3 with TRBJ2-7, with 12 positions matching TRBD2. Germline V lookup: CDR1 ENHRY, CDR2 SYGVKD. This CDR3 has 14 amino acids. V shed 10 bases and J 0 bases; nucleotides not matched to a gene: 4.

This clonotype has at least ten counts. The chain couples TRBV7-2 to TRBJ1-5, with no clear D. From germline, CDR1 is SGHTA and CDR2 FQGNSA. There are 14 residues in the CDR3. V was pared by 5 bases and J by 2 bases, with 10 bases between. The CDR3, as DNA: TGTGCCAGCAGCCCCCCCTGGGGCAATCAGCCCCAGCATTTT. It specifies CASSPPWGNQPQHF.

The chain uses TRBV7-2 and TRBJ2-7; D perhaps matches TRBD2 (6 bases). The CDR3 runs 15 residues. V was clipped by 5 bases and J by 2 bases, with 16 bases between them. Germline V CDR1 and CDR2: SGHTA, FQGNSA. The CDR3 coding sequence is TGTGCCAGCAGCCTCACGGGACTTACAACCTACGAGCAGTACTTC. It yields the protein CASSLTGLTTYEQYF.

This clonotype was observed a handful of times. The CDR3 nucleotides are TGCAGTGCTAGCTTGCGACAGGGAAATTATGAGCAGTTCTTC. Translating it yields CSASLRQGNYEQFF. The chain links TRBV20-1 to TRBJ2-1, with 7 bases lining up with TRBD1. CDR1 is DFQATT, CDR2 SNEGSKA, per germline (reference sequence). Losses at the gene ends were 3 bases for V and 8 bases for J; bases not matched to a gene: 10. The CDR3 sequence is 14 residues long.

V is TRBV29-1 and J is TRBJ2-7, with 9 positions matching TRBD1. This CDR3 is 12 amino acids long. V was clipped by 0 bases and J by 7 bases; unmatched bases: 1. Looked up from germline, CDR1 is SQVTM and CDR2 is ANQGSEA. In DNA form, the CDR3 reads TGCAGCGTTGAAGACGGGACAGGGGAGCAGTACGTC. Translation gives CSVEDGTGEQYV.

V gene TRBV10-3 combines with J gene TRBJ2-4; a possible D gene is TRBD1 (6 bases). The V and J ends lost 0 bases and 7 bases respectively, with 7 bases between them. This CDR3 is 13 amino acids long. Germline CDR1 ENHRY, CDR2 SYGVKD. The CDR3 sequence: CAISESQGNIQYF. The DNA for the CDR3 is TGTGCCATCAGTGAGTCCCAGGGGAACATTCAGTACTTC.

This clonotype was recorded many times. The rearrangement links TRBV20-1 to TRBJ1-5; 7 bases are shared with TRBD1. Trimming took 6 bases from V and 4 from J; bases not matched to a gene: 9. The CDR3 covers 14 residues. Per germline, CDR1 DFQATT and CDR2 SNEGSKA (reference sequence). DNA of the CDR3: TGCAGTGCCAGACAGGGTTCTGGGAATCAGCCCCAGCATTTT. Protein sequence: CSARQGSGNQPQHF.

This clonotype appeared a few times. The chain uses TRBV20-1 and TRBJ1-3; TRBD1 matches 8 bases. The V gene's germline CDR1 is DFQATT and CDR2 SNEGSKA (reference sequence). The CDR3 has 17 amino acids. V dropped 3 bases and J dropped 2; count of bases not matched to a gene: 12. This chain's CDR3 is CSARGGQGSRTGNTIYF. The CDR3 DNA is TGCAGTGCTAGGGGTGGACAGGGAAGTAGGACTGGAAACACCATATATTTT.

The V and J genes are TRBV28 and TRBJ2-2; D remains unclear. Germline V CDR1 and CDR2: MDHEN, SYDVKM. The CDR3 has 15 amino acids. The V end was cut by 1 base, the J end by 4 bases, with 10 bases between. The CDR3 sequence is CASSLSSKGTGELFF. The CDR3 nucleotides are TGTGCCAGCAGTTTATCTAGTAAGGGCACCGGGGAGCTGTTTTTT.

The genes are TRBV7-7 and TRBJ2-2; D is ambiguous. V dropped 7 bases and J dropped 2 bases, with 14 bases sitting between them. Looked up from germline, CDR1 is SSHAT and CDR2 is FNYEAQ (reference sequence). This CDR3 region has 15 residues. The CDR3 is CASTPLRSNTGELFF. The CDR3 DNA reads as TGTGCCAGCACCCCACTGAGGAGTAACACCGGGGAGCTGTTTTTT.

The J gene is TRBJ2-1, the V gene TRBV12-3 or TRBV12-4, with TRBD1 as a possible D gene (5 bases). This CDR3 region has 17 residues. V was clipped by 5 bases and J by 7 bases, with 24 bases between them. Here the CDR3 DNA reads TGTGCCAGCAGTACGATGTTGGGGCGTCCTATGGGGAATGAGCAGTTCTTC. Amino acid sequence: CASSTMLGRPMGNEQFF.

At least ten counts were recorded for this clonotype. The chain recombines TRBV20-1 with TRBJ2-5; D may be TRBD1 (5 bases). With 6 bases removed from V and 4 bases from J, the gap between germline ends came to 18 bases. The V gene's germline CDR1 is DFQATT and CDR2 SNEGSKA (reference sequence). CDR3 length equals 14 residues. The CDR3 loop is CSASPGQFGETQYF. The CDR3 region has the DNA TGCAGTGCGAGCCCCGGACAATTCGGAGAGACCCAGTACTTC.

This clonotype was observed many times. This chain connects TRBV19 to TRBJ1-2; D gene ambiguous. V was pared by 11 bases and J by 3 bases, with 10 bases between. The V gene's germline CDR1 is LNHDA and CDR2 SQIVND (reference sequence). CDR3 length: 11 amino acids. The CDR3 here is CASRGDYGYTF. The DNA of the CDR3 is TGTGCCTCCAGAGGTGACTATGGCTACACCTTC.

This clonotype was observed a handful of times. The chain joins TRBV12-3 or TRBV12-4 to TRBJ2-2; 10 positions match TRBD2. The CDR3 extends over 17 amino acids. Trimming took 6 bases from V and 3 from J; bases not matched to a gene: 10. For the CDR3, the DNA is TGTGCCAGCAGCCCCGTTTGGCTAGCGGGAGACACCGGGGAGCTGTTTTTT. It specifies CASSPVWLAGDTGELFF.

This clonotype was observed a handful of times. The rearrangement links TRBV20-1 to TRBJ1-2; D is perhaps TRBD1 (5 bases). The CDR3 spans 14 residues. V lost 2 bases and J lost 7, with 17 bases in between. In germline, CDR1 is DFQATT, CDR2 SNEGSKA (reference sequence). CDR3 sequence reads: CSARPDAGGLGYTF. The CDR3 region has the DNA TGCAGTGCTAGACCCGACGCGGGGGGTCTTGGCTACACCTTC.

This sequence joins TRBV11-3 and TRBJ2-1; 9 bases are shared with TRBD2. The CDR3 totals 15 residues. J was trimmed by 4 bases and V by 2 bases; bases with no gene match: 3. From germline, CDR1 is SGHNT and CDR2 YENEEA. The chain's CDR3 is CASSLFSGSYNEQFF. The CDR3 nucleotides are TGTGCCAGCAGCTTATTTAGCGGGAGTTACAATGAGCAGTTCTTC.

The rearrangement joins TRBV5-1 to TRBJ2-7, with 7 bases aligning to TRBD2. The V and J ends lost 4 bases and 2 bases, in that order; junction bases with no gene match: 12. This CDR3 region has 16 residues. Germline assignment: CDR1 SGHRS and CDR2 YFSETQ. The CDR3 nucleotides are TGCGCCAGCAGCCCCCTTGGCGGGGGAAGAGCCTACGAGCAGTACTTC. It yields the protein CASSPLGGGRAYEQYF.

This clonotype appeared a few times. This chain connects TRBV3-1 to TRBJ2-3; D gene unclear. V lost 4 bases and J 4 bases, leaving 9 bases between the germline ends. The CDR3 covers 13 residues. CDR1 is LGHDT and CDR2 is YNNKEL in the germline V gene (reference sequence). CDR3 coding DNA: TGTGCCAGCAGCCGGAACTACGCAGATACGCAGTATTTT. It encodes CASSRNYADTQYF.

The chain recombines TRBV11-1 with TRBJ2-3, with 12 positions matching TRBD2. The CDR3 loop spans 18 amino acids. Germline CDR1 is SGHAT and CDR2 is FQDESV (reference sequence). Trimming cost V 5 bases and J 0 bases; bases outside gene matches: 9. The CDR3 bases are TGTGCCAGCAGCAGACTCCTAGCGGGAGGGCCCAGCACAGATACGCAGTATTTT. It codes for CASSRLLAGGPSTDTQYF.

This clonotype has ten or more counts. The V call is TRBV5-6, the J call TRBJ2-1, with 7 bases lining up with TRBD2. This CDR3 is 15 amino acids long. J lost 5 bases, V lost 5 bases, and 10 bases had no gene match. Germline-derived CDR1 and CDR2 are SGHDT and YYEEEE. The CDR3 sequence: CASRLLAGIHNEQFF. The CDR3 DNA follows: TGTGCCAGCAGGTTATTAGCGGGTATCCACAATGAGCAGTTCTTC.

This clonotype was found many times. The chain combines TRBV29-1 with TRBJ2-1; D call uncertain. Germline values: CDR1 SQVTM, CDR2 ANQGSEA. The CDR3 totals 11 residues. Trimming took 7 bases from V and 8 from J, leaving 12 bases between them. The CDR3 protein is CSAGRVDEQFF. The CDR3 nucleotides read TGCAGCGCTGGACGGGTTGATGAGCAGTTCTTC.

This clonotype has ten or more counts. The V and J genes are TRBV7-9 and TRBJ1-2; D uncertain. Trimming cost V 7 bases and J 0 bases, with 9 bases left between them. The CDR3 length is 13 residues. The germline V gene has CDR1 SEHNR and CDR2 FQNEAQ (reference sequence). The CDR3 DNA follows: TGTGCCAGCAACCCCGGGGCTAACTATGGCTACACCTTC. Residues: CASNPGANYGYTF. Full variable domain (outside the CDR3, taken from reference TRBV7-9 and TRBJ1-2): DTGVSQNPRHKITKRGQNVTFRCDPISEHNRLYWYRQTLGQGPEFLTYFQNEAQLEKSRLLSDRFSAERPKGSFSTLEIQRTEQGDSAMYLCASNPGANYGYTFGSGTRLTVV.

The chain has TRBV10-3 and TRBJ2-5, with TRBD2 matching over 16 bases. The germline V gene encodes CDR1 ENHRY and CDR2 SYGVKD. The trim removed 5 bases at V and 5 bases at J, leaving 8 bases unmatched. The CDR3 contains 17 residues. CDR3 in amino acids: CAISSGLAGGFAETQYF. The CDR3 region has the DNA TGTGCCATCAGTTCGGGACTAGCGGGAGGGTTCGCGGAGACCCAGTACTTC.

About this clonotype: A much more abundant neighbour one base away suggests this may be a read error. The rearrangement joins TRBV27 to TRBJ1-6, with unresolved D. Germline CDR1 MNHEY, CDR2 SMNVEV (reference sequence). V was cut by 5 bases and J by 8 bases, with 19 bases left in between. This CDR3 has 16 residues. CDR3 loop: CASSVDSEHIDSPLHF. The CDR3 DNA is TGTGCCAGCAGTGTCGATTCTGAACACATTGATTCACCCCTCCACTTT.